This T cell receptor (beta chain) was profiled in a study of T-cell memory formation after mild COVID-19. Germline V gene sequence: CDR1 SGHVS, CDR2 FQNEAQ. Trimming at V came to 3 bases and at J to 3 bases, leaving 7 bases not matched to a gene. This CDR3 contains 16 residues. TCRdb recomputed calls from the 5' RACE reads with MiXCR, one row per CDR3 protein. Among 110,000 to 150,000 distinct CDR3 sequences listed, about 25% were seen once. This clonotype was detected a few times. This chain connects TRBV7-8 to TRBJ2-2; the match to TRBD2 covers 7 bases. This clonotype was sampled from an adult woman who had mild COVID-19 (a few samples of this study predate the infection). Cell type and time point are not known. Material: PBMCs or a T cell subset sorted from them (not recorded which). The CDR3 DNA reads as TGTGCCAGCAGCTTCTCGGCGGGAGAGTACACCGGGGAGCTGTTTTTT. Translated, it gives CASSFSAGEYTGELFF.